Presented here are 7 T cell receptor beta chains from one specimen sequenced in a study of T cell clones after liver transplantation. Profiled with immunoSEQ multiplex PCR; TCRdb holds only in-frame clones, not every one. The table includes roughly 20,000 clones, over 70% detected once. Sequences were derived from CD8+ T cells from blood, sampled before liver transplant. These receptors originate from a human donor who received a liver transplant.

In DNA, the CDR3 is TGTGCCAGCAGCTGGGGACAGGGGTATGAAGCTTTCTTT. Protein product: CASSWGQGYEAFF. The V call is TRBV5-6, the J call TRBJ1-1; 10 bases are a match to TRBD1. V lost 3 bases to trimming and J lost 7 bases; unmatched junction nucleotides: 3. Per the germline V gene, CDR1 is SGHDT and CDR2 is YYEEEE. The CDR3 totals 13 residues.

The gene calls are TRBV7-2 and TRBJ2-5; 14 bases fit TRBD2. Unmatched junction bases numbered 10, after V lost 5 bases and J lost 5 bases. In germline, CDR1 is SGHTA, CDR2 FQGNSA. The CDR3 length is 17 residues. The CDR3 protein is CASSHGLAGGGGETQYF. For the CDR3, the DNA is TGTGCCAGCAGCCATGGACTAGCGGGAGGAGGGGGTGAGACCCAGTACTTC.

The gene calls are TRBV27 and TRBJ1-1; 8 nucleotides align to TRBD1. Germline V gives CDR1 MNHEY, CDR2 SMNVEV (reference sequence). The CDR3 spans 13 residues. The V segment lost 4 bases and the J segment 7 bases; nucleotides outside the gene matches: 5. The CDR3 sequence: CASSSWTGLEAFF. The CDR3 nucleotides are TGTGCCAGCAGTTCTTGGACAGGGCTTGAAGCTTTCTTT.

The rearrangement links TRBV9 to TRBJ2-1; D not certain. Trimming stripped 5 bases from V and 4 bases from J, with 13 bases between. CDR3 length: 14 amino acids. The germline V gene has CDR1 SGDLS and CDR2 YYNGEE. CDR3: CASSGPARYNEQFF. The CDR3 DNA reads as TGTGCCAGCAGTGGACCCGCGCGATACAATGAGCAGTTCTTC.

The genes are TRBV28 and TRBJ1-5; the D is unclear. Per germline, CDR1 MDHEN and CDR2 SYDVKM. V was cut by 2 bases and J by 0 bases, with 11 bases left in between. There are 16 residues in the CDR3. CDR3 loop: CASSLRLGNSNQPQHF. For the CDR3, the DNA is TGTGCCAGCAGTTTAAGGTTAGGGAATAGCAATCAGCCCCAGCATTTT.

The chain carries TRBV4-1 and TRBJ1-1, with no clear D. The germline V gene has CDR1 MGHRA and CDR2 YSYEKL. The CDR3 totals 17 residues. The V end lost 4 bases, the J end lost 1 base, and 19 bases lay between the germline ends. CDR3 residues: CASSPQLWTVRNTEAFF. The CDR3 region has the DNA TGCGCCAGCAGCCCCCAGCTCTGGACCGTGAGGAACACTGAAGCTTTCTTT.

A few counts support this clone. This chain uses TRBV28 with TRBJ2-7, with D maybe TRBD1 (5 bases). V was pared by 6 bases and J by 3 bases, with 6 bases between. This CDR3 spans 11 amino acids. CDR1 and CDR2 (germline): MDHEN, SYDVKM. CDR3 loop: CASRTGYEQYF. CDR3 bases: TGTGCCAGCAGAACAGGCTACGAGCAGTACTTC.